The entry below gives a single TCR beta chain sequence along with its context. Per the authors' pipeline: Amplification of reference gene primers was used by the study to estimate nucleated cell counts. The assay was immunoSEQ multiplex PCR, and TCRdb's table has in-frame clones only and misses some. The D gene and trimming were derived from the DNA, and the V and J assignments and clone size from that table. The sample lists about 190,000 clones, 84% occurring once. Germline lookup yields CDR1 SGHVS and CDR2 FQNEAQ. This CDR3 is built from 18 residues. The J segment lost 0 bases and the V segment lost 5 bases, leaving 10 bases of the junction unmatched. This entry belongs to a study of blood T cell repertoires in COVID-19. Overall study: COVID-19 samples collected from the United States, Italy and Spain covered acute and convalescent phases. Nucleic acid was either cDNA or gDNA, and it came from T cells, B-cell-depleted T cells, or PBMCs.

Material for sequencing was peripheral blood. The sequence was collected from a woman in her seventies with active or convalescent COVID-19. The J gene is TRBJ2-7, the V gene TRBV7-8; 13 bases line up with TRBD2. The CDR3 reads CASSPGTSGIVFSYEQYF. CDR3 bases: TGTGCCAGCAGCCCCGGGACTAGCGGGATTGTCTTCTCCTACGAGCAGTACTTC.